One and the same sample provided the 20 T cell receptor beta chains below, sequenced in a study of cytomegalovirus exposure and HLA in healthy donors. The table came from immunoSEQ multiplex PCR; TCRdb's copy has only in-frame clones and leaves some out. The sample shows around 220,000 clones, approximately 80% of them seen only once. The sequencing sample was made of PBMCs. These receptors all come from a woman between 25 and 40 years old in good health and CMV-seropositive.

This chain uses TRBV19 with TRBJ2-7, with D possibly matching TRBD1 (8 bases). Trimming cost V 6 bases and J 5 bases, with 14 bases left between them. CDR1 is LNHDA, CDR2 SQIVND, per germline (reference sequence). This CDR3 has 13 residues. For the CDR3, the DNA is TGTGCCAGTAGCGGGGGGACAGGTAACGAGCAGTACTTC. Encoded protein: CASSGGTGNEQYF.

The J gene is TRBJ2-2, the V gene TRBV11-2; no clear D gene. This CDR3 spans 15 amino acids. Germline CDR1 is SGHAT and CDR2 is FQNNGV. The V gene lost 2 bases and the J gene lost 4 bases, with 11 bases spanning the gap. In DNA form, the CDR3 reads TGTGCCAGCAGCTTAATCAAGGATGGCACCGGGGAGCTGTTTTTT. As protein: CASSLIKDGTGELFF.

This chain joins TRBV7-8 and TRBJ2-5, with TRBD2 matching over 9 bases. J was trimmed by 5 bases and V by 5 bases; bases with no gene match: 9. In germline, CDR1 is SGHVS, CDR2 FQNEAQ. The CDR3 runs to 15 residues. CDR3 bases: TGTGCCAGCAGCCAGGGACTAGCAAAAACGGAGACCCAGTACTTC. Translation: CASSQGLAKTETQYF.

This clone showed up just once. The chain has TRBV25-1 and TRBJ2-1, with 9 positions matching TRBD1. The trim removed 2 bases at V and 3 bases at J, leaving 5 bases unmatched. Germline CDR1 MGHDK, CDR2 SYGVNS. This CDR3 spans 16 amino acids. This chain's CDR3 is CASSEVRDRDYNEQFF. The CDR3 DNA reads TGTGCCAGCAGTGAAGTGAGGGACAGGGACTACAATGAGCAGTTCTTC. The full variable domain, completed using reference TRBV25-1 and TRBJ2-1, is EADIYQTPRYLVIGTGKKITLECSQTMGHDKMYWYQQDPGMELHLIHYSYGVNSTEKGDLSSESTVSRIRTEHFPLTLESARPSHTSQYLCASSEVRDRDYNEQFFGPGTRLTVL.

This chain links TRBV27 with TRBJ1-5; TRBD1 agrees at 10 bases. The CDR3 covers 14 residues. The germline gives CDR1 MNHEY, CDR2 SMNVEV (reference sequence). Trimming at V came to 5 bases and at J to 5 bases, leaving 3 bases not matched to a gene. The CDR3 sequence: CASSDRGQDQPQHF. CDR3 in DNA: TGTGCCAGCAGTGACAGGGGGCAGGATCAGCCCCAGCATTTT.

V is TRBV5-1 and J is TRBJ2-1; 11 nucleotides line up with TRBD2. The length of the CDR3 is 14 residues. J gave up 8 bases and V 2 bases, and 3 bases lay outside the gene matches. Germline loops: CDR1 SGHRS, CDR2 YFSETQ. The CDR3 loop is CASSFLAGGYEQFF. CDR3 coding DNA: TGCGCCAGCAGCTTTTTAGCGGGAGGGTATGAGCAGTTCTTC.

This clone was seen at least ten times. The chain uses TRBV10-1 and TRBJ2-1; TRBD2 matches 7 bases. The CDR3 has 14 amino acids. Germline CDR1 reads WNHNN; CDR2 reads SYGVQD (reference sequence). J gave up 6 bases and V 2 bases, and 4 bases lay outside the gene matches. CDR3: CASSEGREPNEQFF. In DNA form, the CDR3 reads TGCGCCAGCAGTGAGGGGCGGGAGCCCAATGAGCAGTTCTTC.

The V gene is TRBV11-3, the J gene TRBJ2-3, with 8 bases that match TRBD1. The CDR3 is made up of 12 amino acids. CDR1 and CDR2 (germline): SGHNT, YENEEA. Trimming cost V 5 bases and J 11 bases; bases outside gene matches: 6. DNA of the CDR3: TGTGCCAGCAGCATAAACAGGGGGAAGCAGTATTTT. This translates into CASSINRGKQYF.

CDR3 region: CAWSEGRYQETQYF. The CDR3 bases are TGTGCCTGGAGTGAGGGACGGTACCAAGAGACCCAGTACTTC. V usage is TRBV30 and J usage is TRBJ2-5; D possibly uses TRBD1 or TRBD2 (5 bases each). Germline CDR1 GTSNPN, CDR2 SVGIG (reference sequence). There are 14 residues in the CDR3. V dropped 1 base and J dropped 0 bases, with 9 bases sitting between them.

The chain uses TRBV27 and TRBJ2-7, with D tentatively TRBD1 (5 bases). Germline-derived CDR1 and CDR2 are MNHEY and SMNVEV (reference sequence). Trimming removed 7 bases from V and 3 bases from J, with 22 bases in between. CDR3 size: 16 residues. The CDR3 nucleotides are TGTGCCAGCACCCGGGTAGGGGTGCCGTGGAGCTACGAGCAGTACTTC. It codes for CASTRVGVPWSYEQYF.

This chain connects TRBV29-1 to TRBJ2-7, with D hard to call. Germline CDR1 is SQVTM and CDR2 is ANQGSEA. This CDR3 comprises 13 residues. Trimming shortened V by 4 bases and J by 2 bases, and 12 bases separated the two germline ends. This CDR3 reads CSVVTWTPYEQYF. In DNA form, the CDR3 reads TGCAGCGTTGTTACGTGGACGCCCTACGAGCAGTACTTC.

The chain is built from TRBV13 and TRBJ1-3; the D is unclear. The V end was cut by 2 bases, the J end by 8 bases, with 13 bases between. CDR3 size: 14 residues. Germline V lookup: CDR1 PRHDT, CDR2 FYEKMQ (reference sequence). The CDR3 protein is CASSLTDSRHTIYF. The DNA for the CDR3 is TGTGCCAGCAGCTTAACCGACTCCCGGCACACCATATATTTT.

This sequence joins TRBV27 and TRBJ2-7; TRBD2 matches at 8 bases. CDR3 length equals 13 residues. Germline V gene sequence: CDR1 MNHEY, CDR2 SMNVEV (reference sequence). The V gene end was trimmed by 5 bases and the J gene end by 7 bases; junction bases not matched to a gene: 7. The CDR3 spells CASSTYTGGEQYF. As DNA, the CDR3 is TGTGCCAGCAGTACCTACACGGGAGGGGAGCAGTACTTC.

The rearrangement uses TRBV27 and TRBJ2-7; D may correspond to TRBD1 or TRBD2 (5 bases each). CDR3 size: 15 residues. V was cut by 6 bases and J by 0 bases, with 15 bases left in between. The germline V gene encodes CDR1 MNHEY and CDR2 SMNVEV (reference sequence). The DNA for the CDR3 is TGTGCCAGCAGCGCCCGAGGGACGGCCTCCTACGAGCAGTACTTC. Amino acids: CASSARGTASYEQYF.

This clone has more than one count but fewer than ten. Other nucleotide sequences from this sample produce the same CDR3. V is TRBV2 and J is TRBJ2-7; D gene uncertain. Germline CDR1 and CDR2: SNHLY and FYNNEI. This CDR3 is built from 10 residues. V was cut by 4 bases and J by 4 bases, with 2 bases left in between. The chain's CDR3 is CASSGYEQYF. The CDR3 nucleotides read TGTGCCAGCAGTGGGTACGAGCAGTACTTC.

The J gene is TRBJ1-1, the V gene TRBV9; D may be TRBD1 (5 bases). The CDR3 totals 14 residues. Deletions cut 0 bases from V and 8 bases from J, with 14 bases between. CDR1 SGDLS and CDR2 YYNGEE come from the germline V gene. This chain's CDR3 is CASSVAGAAREAFF. For the CDR3, the DNA is TGTGCCAGCAGCGTAGCCGGGGCTGCCCGGGAAGCTTTCTTT.

The chain uses TRBV5-1 and TRBJ2-2, with 11 bases that match TRBD2. Germline loops: CDR1 SGHRS, CDR2 YFSETQ. Unmatched junction bases numbered 11, after V lost 9 bases and J lost 7 bases. The CDR3 spans 15 residues. The CDR3 sequence: CATRSSGRVNGELFF. CDR3 coding DNA: TGCGCCACCCGGAGTAGCGGGAGGGTGAACGGGGAGCTGTTTTTT.

The genes are TRBV5-1 and TRBJ2-1; 12 bases line up with TRBD2. V lost 2 bases, J lost 7 bases, and 7 bases stayed unmatched. This CDR3 is built from 16 residues. CDR1 is SGHRS and CDR2 is YFSETQ in the germline V gene. CDR3 DNA sequence: TGCGCCAGCAGCTTTATTCTAGCGGGAGGGTCGAATGAGCAGTTCTTC. This sequence encodes CASSFILAGGSNEQFF.

V is TRBV2 and J is TRBJ2-7; D remains unclear. The CDR3 contains 12 residues. The ends were cut back, 5 bases at V and 3 bases at J, with 8 bases in the middle. In germline, CDR1 is SNHLY, CDR2 FYNNEI. For the CDR3, the DNA is TGTGCCAGCAGTTTCAAGGACTACGAGCAGTACTTC. It codes for CASSFKDYEQYF.

DNA for the CDR3: TGTGCCAGCAGCCTCCGGGACAGGGGAGAGACCCAGTACTTC. Its protein is CASSLRDRGETQYF. J is TRBJ2-5 and V is TRBV5-6, with 10 bases aligning to TRBD1. Germline loops: CDR1 SGHDT, CDR2 YYEEEE. With V trimmed by 4 bases and J by 4 bases, 4 bases remained unmatched. This CDR3 contains 14 residues.